The clone carrying this T cell receptor (beta chain) was detected a few times. Its antigen remains unidentified. The source material, RNA transcripts, was used to amplify TCR beta CDR3 regions. The HTBI primer set served for first-round RT-PCR of the TCR CDR3. Using its own MiXCR run on the multiplex PCR reads, TCRdb lists one record per CDR3 protein. The table shows some 490,000 distinct CDR3 sequences, with roughly 15% occurring only once. V was cut by 7 bases and J by 5 bases, with 19 bases left in between. There are 15 residues in the CDR3. CDR1 and CDR2 (germline): LNHDA, SQIVND (reference sequence). Researchers barred patients who had uncontrolled infection, other autoimmune disease, pregnancy or lactation. PBMCs were sourced from less than 13 ml fresh peripheral blood. The sample is drawn from a study of T cells in Graves' hyperthyroidism and ophthalmopathy. Study conclusions and caveats: Clonotypes that were expanded in thyroid above 0.001 mostly appeared in blood too.

This receptor was identified in a woman in her 30s with Graves' ophthalmopathy. V and J are TRBV19 and TRBJ2-3; no clear D gene. Sequenced: blood. CDR3 DNA: TGTGCCAGTACCCCGGACCCCCGCGACCAAGATACGCAGTATTTT. Protein: CASTPDPRDQDTQYF. The whole variable domain, remainder taken from reference TRBV19 and TRBJ2-3, is DGGITQSPKYLFRKEGQNVTLSCEQNLNHDAMYWYRQDPGQGLRLIYYSQIVNDFQKGDIAEGYSVSREKKESFPLTVTSAQKNPTAFYLCASTPDPRDQDTQYFGPGTRLTVL.